These 24 T cell receptor beta chains originate from one sample sequenced in a study of blood T cell repertoires in COVID-19. The protocol was immunoSEQ multiplex PCR, while the TCRdb copy is restricted to in-frame clones and leaves out a portion. Among about 120,000 clones, approximately 87% were seen once, and the ten largest hold approximately 2.5%. Sample: peripheral blood. These receptors were obtained from a man younger than 40 with acute or convalescent COVID-19.

This sequence joins TRBV4-3 and TRBJ2-5; 9 bases are a match to TRBD2. V dropped 2 bases and J dropped 2; count of bases not matched to a gene: 3. Germline assignment: CDR1 LGHNA and CDR2 YSLEER. The CDR3 has 15 amino acids. Here the CDR3 reads CASSQSLAGQETQYF. The DNA for the CDR3 is TGCGCCAGCAGCCAATCACTAGCGGGTCAAGAGACCCAGTACTTC.

The chain has TRBV4-3 and TRBJ1-5; maybe TRBD1 (5 bases). Trimming left V 0 bases short and J 13 bases short, with 22 bases between. The CDR3 is 16 amino acids. Germline CDR1 LGHNA, CDR2 YSLEER. The CDR3 DNA sequence: TGCGCCAGCAGCCAAGATCCCCCAGGGCGATGGATTTCTCAGCATTTT. Its protein is CASSQDPPGRWISQHF.

The CDR3: CSVEGKGGPETQYF. The CDR3 DNA reads as TGCAGCGTTGAAGGAAAGGGGGGGCCAGAGACCCAGTACTTC. The gene calls are TRBV29-1 and TRBJ2-5, with D tentatively TRBD2 (7 bases). The CDR3 consists of 14 residues. Trimming stripped 1 base from V and 4 bases from J, with 13 bases between. CDR1 is SQVTM, CDR2 ANQGSEA, per germline.

The V call is TRBV5-1, the J call TRBJ1-1; TRBD1 matches 9 bases. The germline V gene has CDR1 SGHRS and CDR2 YFSETQ. The trim removed 4 bases at V and 10 bases at J, leaving 5 bases unmatched. There are 12 residues in the CDR3. CDR3 in amino acids: CASSPDRGIAFF. Written as DNA, the CDR3 is TGCGCCAGCAGCCCGGACAGGGGCATAGCTTTCTTT.

This clone occurred a few times. The J gene is TRBJ2-1, the V gene TRBV30; the D is unclear. CDR3 length: 13 amino acids. Germline V lookup: CDR1 GTSNPN, CDR2 SVGIG (reference sequence). Trimming took off 0 bases at V and 5 bases at J, with 8 bases between the two ends. CDR3 in amino acids: CAWSVREHNEQFF. The CDR3 DNA sequence: TGTGCCTGGAGTGTACGAGAGCACAATGAGCAGTTCTTC.

The chain couples TRBV20-1 to TRBJ1-5; D is unresolved. Germline CDR1 and CDR2: DFQATT and SNEGSKA (reference sequence). The CDR3 is 15 amino acids. Between the trimmed V and J ends, which lost 3 bases and 0 bases, there was a span of 12 bases. This chain's CDR3 is CSASQQTHSNQPQHF. CDR3 sequence (DNA): TGCAGTGCTAGTCAACAGACCCATAGCAATCAGCCCCAGCATTTT.

V is TRBV4-1 and J is TRBJ2-3, with D perhaps matching TRBD1 (6 bases). The V gene lost 1 base and the J gene lost 0 bases, with 14 bases spanning the gap. In germline, CDR1 is MGHRA, CDR2 YSYEKL. The CDR3 length is 17 residues. CDR3 sequence reads: CASSQAGTGSSTDTQYF. Here the CDR3 DNA reads TGCGCCAGCAGCCAAGCAGGAACAGGGTCTAGCACAGATACGCAGTATTTT.

The sample holds a few counts of this clone. The rearrangement uses TRBV7-9 and TRBJ1-1; the match to TRBD1 covers 7 bases. The V and J ends lost 5 bases and 6 bases, in that order; junction bases with no gene match: 9. This CDR3 comprises 14 residues. CDR1 is SEHNR, CDR2 FQNEAQ, per germline (reference sequence). In nucleotides, the CDR3 is TGTGCCAGCAGCCCCCTGACAGGGTGGGCTGAAGCTTTCTTT. This translates into CASSPLTGWAEAFF.

The rearrangement uses TRBV4-1 and TRBJ2-7, with D unresolved. Trimming left V 0 bases short and J 2 bases short, with 11 bases between. Germline V gives CDR1 MGHRA, CDR2 YSYEKL. This CDR3 has 15 residues. CDR3 sequence: CASSQEIHSAYEQYV. CDR3 bases: TGCGCCAGCAGCCAAGAGATACATTCAGCCTACGAGCAGTACGTC.

The chain employs TRBV18 and TRBJ1-4; 10 bases are shared with TRBD1. CDR1 and CDR2 from the germline V gene are KGHSH and LQKENI. The V segment lost 1 base and the J segment 4 bases; nucleotides outside the gene matches: 6. The CDR3 has 17 amino acids. The CDR3 protein is CASSPQRQGAGNEKLFF. For the CDR3, the DNA is TGTGCCAGCTCACCACAACGACAGGGGGCTGGTAATGAAAAACTGTTTTTT. The full variable domain, completed using reference TRBV18 and TRBJ1-4, is NAGVMQNPRHLVRRRGQEARLRCSPMKGHSHVYWYRQLPEEGLKFMVYLQKENIIDESGMPKERFSAEFPKEGPSILRIQQVVRGDSAAYFCASSPQRQGAGNEKLFFGSGTQLSVL.

The genes are TRBV5-1 and TRBJ2-1, with 8 bases that match TRBD1. Germline V lookup: CDR1 SGHRS, CDR2 YFSETQ. The CDR3 consists of 15 residues. The V segment lost 0 bases and the J segment 5 bases; nucleotides outside the gene matches: 4. This chain's CDR3 is CASSLGQGAHNEQFF. The CDR3 DNA sequence: TGCGCCAGCAGCTTGGGTCAGGGGGCCCACAATGAGCAGTTCTTC.

The rearrangement links TRBV14 to TRBJ1-1; 9 bases align to TRBD1. The CDR3 extends over 16 amino acids. V lost 3 bases, J lost 1 base, and 6 bases stayed unmatched. Germline V gene data show CDR1 as SGHDN and CDR2 as FVKESK. DNA of the CDR3: TGTGCCAGCAGCCATTGGGGGACAGGGAGGAACACTGAAGCTTTCTTT. Amino acids: CASSHWGTGRNTEAFF.

This clone occurred once. The rearrangement uses TRBV5-1 and TRBJ2-5; D might be TRBD1 (6 bases). The CDR3 consists of 15 residues. Germline V lookup: CDR1 SGHRS, CDR2 YFSETQ. V lost 2 bases, J lost 2 bases, and 13 bases lay in between. CDR3 nucleotides: TGCGCCAGCAGCTTTGCTTCAGGGGTTCAAGAGACCCAGTACTTC. It translates to CASSFASGVQETQYF. Variable domain in full (rest from reference TRBV5-1 and TRBJ2-5): KAGVTQTPRYLIKTRGQQVTLSCSPISGHRSVSWYQQTPGQGLQFLFEYFSETQRNKGNFPGRFSGRQFSNSRSEMNVSTLELGDSALYLCASSFASGVQETQYFGPGTRLLVL.

The sample holds a few counts of this clone. The gene calls are TRBV30 and TRBJ1-2, with a possible D match to TRBD1 (5 bases). CDR3 size: 15 residues. Per the germline V gene, CDR1 is GTSNPN and CDR2 is SVGIG (reference sequence). V was pared by 2 bases and J by 0 bases, with 13 bases between. This CDR3 reads CAWSSRAIANYGYTF. The CDR3 DNA sequence: TGTGCCTGGAGTTCCAGGGCGATAGCTAACTATGGCTACACCTTC.

This clone was counted between two and nine times. V and J are TRBV5-1 and TRBJ2-1; 11 bases map to TRBD2. CDR3 size: 19 residues. The V gene's germline CDR1 is SGHRS and CDR2 YFSETQ. V shed 4 bases and J 4 bases; nucleotides not matched to a gene: 16. The CDR3: CASSPTVSDSGREYNEQFF. CDR3 sequence (DNA): TGCGCCAGCAGCCCGACGGTTTCTGATAGCGGGAGGGAGTACAATGAGCAGTTCTTC.

This chain joins TRBV6-1 and TRBJ2-3; possible D gene TRBD2, 7 bases. Germline V lookup: CDR1 MNHNS, CDR2 SASEGT. The V and J ends lost 1 base and 0 bases respectively, with 17 bases between them. There are 18 residues in the CDR3. The CDR3 DNA is TGTGCCAGCAGTGAAGGGGCAGGGGACTATCCTAGCACAGATACGCAGTATTTT. Translation gives CASSEGAGDYPSTDTQYF.

This chain uses TRBV6-1 with TRBJ1-1; a possible D gene is TRBD1 (5 bases). The germline CDR1 and CDR2 sequences are MNHNS and SASEGT. The CDR3 contains 14 residues. The V end was cut by 3 bases, the J end by 4 bases, with 12 bases between. The CDR3 DNA sequence: TGTGCCAGCAGTGAGTCTTTCAGGGTCACTGAAGCTTTCTTT. Encoded protein: CASSESFRVTEAFF.

V is TRBV2 and J is TRBJ2-5; TRBD2 agrees at 16 bases. The CDR3 covers 21 residues. V lost 6 bases and J lost 5; bases outside the gene matches: 21. Germline assignment: CDR1 SNHLY and CDR2 FYNNEI. The chain's CDR3 is CASSSRFPGLAGGPASETQYF. The DNA for the CDR3 is TGTGCCAGCAGCTCGCGGTTTCCGGGACTAGCGGGAGGGCCGGCGTCTGAGACCCAGTACTTC.

This rearrangement joins TRBV29-1 to TRBJ1-1; 7 bases map to TRBD1. CDR3 length equals 12 residues. J lost 5 bases, V lost 4 bases, and 4 bases had no gene match. The V gene's germline CDR1 is SQVTM and CDR2 ANQGSEA. DNA of the CDR3: TGCAGCGTTGTGACAGGGAGGACTGAAGCTTTCTTT. Translated, it gives CSVVTGRTEAFF.

This sequence joins TRBV7-3 and TRBJ1-1; D unclear. This CDR3 contains 12 residues. Trimming took 5 bases from V and 11 from J, leaving 15 bases between them. Germline values: CDR1 SGHTA, CDR2 FQGTGA. The DNA for the CDR3 is TGTGCCAGCAGCCCCAGCGGCCACGGGGCTTTCTTT. It yields the protein CASSPSGHGAFF.

The J gene is TRBJ2-7, the V gene TRBV13, with 9 bases aligning to TRBD1. This CDR3 is built from 15 residues. Germline loops: CDR1 PRHDT, CDR2 FYEKMQ (reference sequence). After removal of 5 bases from V and 3 bases from J, the junction contained 8 bases not matched to a gene. In DNA, the CDR3 is TGTGCCAGCAGCACCTGGGACAGGGCTCTCTACGAGCAGTACTTC. Residues: CASSTWDRALYEQYF.

The J gene is TRBJ1-5, the V gene TRBV5-5, with a tentative D call TRBD1 (6 bases). Trimming shortened V by 5 bases and J by 7 bases, and 13 bases separated the two germline ends. This CDR3 spans 13 amino acids. CDR1 SGHKS and CDR2 YYEKEE come from the germline V gene (reference sequence). CDR3 sequence reads: CASSFNREQPQHF. CDR3 bases: TGTGCCAGCAGTTTCAACAGGGAACAGCCCCAGCATTTT. Together with reference TRBV5-5 and TRBJ1-5, the CDR3 gives the full variable domain: DAGVTQSPTHLIKTRGQQVTLRCSPISGHKSVSWYQQVLGQGPQFIFQYYEKEERGRGNFPDRFSARQFPNYSSELNVNALLLGDSALYLCASSFNREQPQHFGDGTRLSIL.

The V and J genes are TRBV10-3 and TRBJ2-7; TRBD1 agrees at 8 bases. The CDR3 loop spans 17 amino acids. Germline V gene data show CDR1 as ENHRY and CDR2 as SYGVKD. The J segment lost 2 bases and the V segment lost 0 bases, leaving 9 bases of the junction unmatched. Here the CDR3 DNA reads TGTGCCATCAGTGAGTCCTTAGGAGGGACAGGACCCTACGAGCAGTACTTC. As protein: CAISESLGGTGPYEQYF.

This clone was picked up one time. The chain recombines TRBV11-2 with TRBJ2-5; 10 nucleotides match TRBD2. J gave up 1 base and V 1 base, and 9 bases lay outside the gene matches. The CDR3 totals 18 residues. CDR1 and CDR2 (germline): SGHAT, FQNNGV. DNA of the CDR3: TGTGCCAGCAGCTTAGCGGGACTAGCGAGCATTCGCCAAGAGACCCAGTACTTC. This sequence encodes CASSLAGLASIRQETQYF.